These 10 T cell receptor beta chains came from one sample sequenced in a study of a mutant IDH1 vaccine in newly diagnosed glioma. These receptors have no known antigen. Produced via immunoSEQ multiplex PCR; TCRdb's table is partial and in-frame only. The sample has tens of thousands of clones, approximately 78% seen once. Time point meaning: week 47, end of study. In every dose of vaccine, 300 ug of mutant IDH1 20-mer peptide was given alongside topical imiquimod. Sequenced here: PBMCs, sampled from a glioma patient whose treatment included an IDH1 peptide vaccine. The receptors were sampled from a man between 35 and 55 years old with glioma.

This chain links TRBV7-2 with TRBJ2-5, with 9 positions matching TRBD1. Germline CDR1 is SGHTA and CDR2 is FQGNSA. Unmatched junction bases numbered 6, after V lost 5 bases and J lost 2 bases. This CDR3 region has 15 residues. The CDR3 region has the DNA TGTGCCAGCAGCGGAGGGACAGGGCGTCAAGAGACCCAGTACTTC. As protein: CASSGGTGRQETQYF.

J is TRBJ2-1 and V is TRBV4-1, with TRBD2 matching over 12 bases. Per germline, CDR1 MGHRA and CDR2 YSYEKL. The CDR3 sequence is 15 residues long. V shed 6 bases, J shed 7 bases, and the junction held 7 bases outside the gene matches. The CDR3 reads CASRRLAGGRNEQFF. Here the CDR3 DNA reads TGCGCCAGCAGAAGGCTAGCGGGAGGGAGGAATGAGCAGTTCTTC.

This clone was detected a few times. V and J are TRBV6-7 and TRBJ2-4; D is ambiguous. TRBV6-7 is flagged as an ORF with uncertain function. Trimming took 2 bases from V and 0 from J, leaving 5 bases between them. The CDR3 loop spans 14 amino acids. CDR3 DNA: TGTGCCAGCAGTTACGGGTCAGCCAAAAACATTCAGTACTTC. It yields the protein CASSYGSAKNIQYF.

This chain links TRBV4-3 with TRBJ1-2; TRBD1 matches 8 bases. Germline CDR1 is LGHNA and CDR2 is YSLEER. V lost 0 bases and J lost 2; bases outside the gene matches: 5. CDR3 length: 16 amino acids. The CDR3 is CASSQDAGTGNYGYTF. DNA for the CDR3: TGCGCCAGCAGCCAAGATGCCGGGACAGGAAACTATGGCTACACCTTC.

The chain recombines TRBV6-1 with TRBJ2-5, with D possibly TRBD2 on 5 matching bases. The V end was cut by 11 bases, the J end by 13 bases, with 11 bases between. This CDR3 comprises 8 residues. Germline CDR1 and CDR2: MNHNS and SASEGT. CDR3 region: CASMDWYF. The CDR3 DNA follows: TGTGCCTCCATGGACTGGTACTTC.

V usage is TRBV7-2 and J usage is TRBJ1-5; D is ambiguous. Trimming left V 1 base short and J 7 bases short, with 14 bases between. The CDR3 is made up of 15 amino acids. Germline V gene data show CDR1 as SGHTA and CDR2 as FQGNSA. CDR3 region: CASSLGVVGRQPQHF. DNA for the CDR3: TGTGCCAGCAGCTTAGGGGTTGTGGGCAGGCAGCCCCAGCATTTT.

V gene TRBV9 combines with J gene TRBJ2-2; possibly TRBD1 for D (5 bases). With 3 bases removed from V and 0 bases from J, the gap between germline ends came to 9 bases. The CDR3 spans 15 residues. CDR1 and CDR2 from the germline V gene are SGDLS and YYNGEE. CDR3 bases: TGTGCCAGCAGCGCTGGACACCCGAACACCGGGGAGCTGTTTTTT. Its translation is CASSAGHPNTGELFF.

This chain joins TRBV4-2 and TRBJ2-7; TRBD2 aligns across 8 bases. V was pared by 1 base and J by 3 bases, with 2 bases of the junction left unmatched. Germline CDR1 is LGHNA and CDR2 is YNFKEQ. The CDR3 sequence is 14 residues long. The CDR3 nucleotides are TGTGCCAGCAGCCAAGCGGGGGGGGACTACGAGCAGTACTTC. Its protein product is CASSQAGGDYEQYF.

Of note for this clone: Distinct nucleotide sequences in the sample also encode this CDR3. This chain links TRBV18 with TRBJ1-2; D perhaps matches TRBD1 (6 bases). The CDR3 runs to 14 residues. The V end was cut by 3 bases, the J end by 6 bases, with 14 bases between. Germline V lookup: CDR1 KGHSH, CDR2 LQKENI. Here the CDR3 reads CASSPTGPGDGYTF. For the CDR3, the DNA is TGTGCCAGCTCACCTACAGGGCCAGGGGATGGCTACACCTTC.

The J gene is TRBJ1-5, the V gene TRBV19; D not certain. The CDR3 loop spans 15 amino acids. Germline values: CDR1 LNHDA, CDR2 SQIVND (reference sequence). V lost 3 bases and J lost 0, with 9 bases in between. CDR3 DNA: TGTGCCAGTAGTATTAAAGACTTTAGCAATCAGCCCCAGCATTTT. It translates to CASSIKDFSNQPQHF.